A single sample is the source of the 32 T cell receptor beta chains below, sequenced in a study of blood T cell repertoires in COVID-19. Method: immunoSEQ multiplex PCR; TCRdb's copy keeps in-frame clones and lacks some. The sample has more than 300,000 clones; around 83% are singletons. Sequencing was carried out using PBMCs or T cells enriched from blood (not recorded which). The source is a woman aged 50 to 60 who had recovered from COVID-19.

The chain has TRBV19 and TRBJ2-5, with D perhaps matching TRBD1 (6 bases). CDR3 size: 14 residues. V was clipped by 5 bases and J by 5 bases, with 15 bases between them. The germline V gene encodes CDR1 LNHDA and CDR2 SQIVND (reference sequence). CDR3 nucleotide sequence: TGTGCCAGTAGTTTAAACAGGGTACGGGAGACCCAGTACTTC. It specifies CASSLNRVRETQYF. Complete variable domain (other parts from reference TRBV19 and TRBJ2-5): DGGITQSPKYLFRKEGQNVTLSCEQNLNHDAMYWYRQDPGQGLRLIYYSQIVNDFQKGDIAEGYSVSREKKESFPLTVTSAQKNPTAFYLCASSLNRVRETQYFGPGTRLLVL.

V usage is TRBV4-1 and J usage is TRBJ1-1, with unresolved D. This CDR3 spans 13 amino acids. The V end lost 3 bases, the J end lost 3 bases, and 8 bases lay between the germline ends. Per germline, CDR1 MGHRA and CDR2 YSYEKL. CDR3 region: CASSHRVYTEAFF. As DNA, the CDR3 is TGCGCCAGCAGCCATCGAGTATACACTGAAGCTTTCTTT.

Here the CDR3 reads CASSLSAGGLSPLHF. The CDR3 DNA follows: TGTGCCAGCAGCTTATCGGCAGGGGGCCTTTCACCCCTCCACTTT. This chain joins TRBV11-2 and TRBJ1-6; 8 bases agree with TRBD1. The CDR3 spans 15 residues. The germline gives CDR1 SGHAT, CDR2 FQNNGV. J was trimmed by 9 bases and V by 2 bases; bases with no gene match: 6.

The chain has TRBV10-3 and TRBJ1-1, with TRBD1 identical over 7 bases. After removal of 7 bases from V and 2 bases from J, the junction contained 4 bases not matched to a gene. There are 13 residues in the CDR3. The germline CDR1 and CDR2 sequences are ENHRY and SYGVKD. This chain's CDR3 is CAITGTANTEAFF. The CDR3 bases are TGTGCCATCACCGGGACAGCTAACACTGAAGCTTTCTTT.

This rearrangement joins TRBV13 to TRBJ1-2, with 7 bases that match TRBD1. The junction had 9 bases not matched to a gene; V was cut back by 2 bases and J by 3 bases. The CDR3 is 16 residues long. Per germline, CDR1 PRHDT and CDR2 FYEKMQ (reference sequence). The CDR3, as DNA: TGTGCCAGCAGCTTAAATCCCGACAGGGCGGACTATGGCTACACCTTC. Translation gives CASSLNPDRADYGYTF. Drawing the rest from reference TRBV13 and TRBJ1-2, the complete variable domain is AAGVIQSPRHLIKEKRETATLKCYPIPRHDTVYWYQQGPGQDPQFLISFYEKMQSDKGSIPDRFSAQQFSDYHSELNMSSLELGDSALYFCASSLNPDRADYGYTFGSGTRLTVV.

The CDR3 region is CASSLVTGTVYNEQFF. In DNA, the CDR3 is TGTGCCAGCAGCTTAGTTACCGGGACAGTTTACAATGAGCAGTTCTTC. The rearrangement links TRBV11-3 to TRBJ2-1, with 7 bases fitting TRBD1. CDR3 length equals 16 residues. Per germline, CDR1 SGHNT and CDR2 YENEEA. V lost 1 base, J lost 4 bases, and 7 bases stayed unmatched.

Note on this clone: The sample has other DNA sequences that encode this CDR3 too. The gene calls are TRBV6-1 and TRBJ1-1; D gene unclear. CDR3 size: 12 residues. Germline lookup yields CDR1 MNHNS and CDR2 SASEGT. The ends were cut back, 2 bases at V and 5 bases at J, with 6 bases in the middle. The CDR3 loop reads CASSESRTEAFF. In DNA form, the CDR3 reads TGTGCCAGCAGTGAATCGAGGACTGAAGCTTTCTTT.

This CDR3 is CASGDLALYNEQFF. Written as DNA, the CDR3 is TGTGCCAGCGGAGATCTAGCGCTCTACAATGAGCAGTTCTTC. This rearrangement joins TRBV11-3 to TRBJ2-1; D is possibly TRBD2 (6 bases). The germline V gene has CDR1 SGHNT and CDR2 YENEEA. V shed 8 bases and J shed 3 bases, with 14 bases lying between them. The CDR3 loop spans 14 amino acids. Full variable domain (missing parts from reference TRBV11-3 and TRBJ2-1): EAGVVQSPRYKIIEKKQPVAFWCNPISGHNTLYWYLQNLGQGPELLIRYENEEAVDDSQLPKDRFSAERLKGVDSTLKIQPAELGDSAVYLCASGDLALYNEQFFGPGTRLTVL.

This chain connects TRBV28 to TRBJ1-2, with 7 bases aligning to TRBD1. Per germline, CDR1 MDHEN and CDR2 SYDVKM. The CDR3 runs to 15 residues. After removal of 7 bases from V and 7 bases from J, the junction contained 15 bases not matched to a gene. This CDR3 reads CASIEGIGGVSGYTF. CDR3 nucleotides: TGTGCCAGCATTGAAGGTATAGGGGGCGTCTCTGGCTACACCTTC.

In DNA form, the CDR3 reads TGTGCCAGCGAGGGCTTGAGTGTTGGCAATGAGCAGTTCTTC. Its protein product is CASEGLSVGNEQFF. The gene calls are TRBV18 and TRBJ2-1, with D possibly TRBD2 on 5 matching bases. Trimming shortened V by 8 bases and J by 6 bases, and 17 bases separated the two germline ends. This CDR3 spans 14 amino acids. Germline V gene data show CDR1 as KGHSH and CDR2 as LQKENI. The entire variable domain, with the rest obtained from reference TRBV18 and TRBJ2-1, is as follows: NAGVMQNPRHLVRRRGQEARLRCSPMKGHSHVYWYRQLPEEGLKFMVYLQKENIIDESGMPKERFSAEFPKEGPSILRIQQVVRGDSAAYFCASEGLSVGNEQFFGPGTRLTVL.

This chain joins TRBV4-1 and TRBJ2-1, with 8 bases matching TRBD2. The CDR3 spans 14 residues. CDR1 and CDR2 (germline): MGHRA, YSYEKL. Trimming took 8 bases from V and 2 from J; bases not matched to a gene: 5. The DNA of the CDR3 is TGCGCCAGCGGGCTAGCGGGTACCTACAATGAGCAGTTCTTC. It yields the protein CASGLAGTYNEQFF.

This clone was seen a handful of times. V is TRBV6-5 and J is TRBJ2-1; 10 nucleotides line up with TRBD2. The germline V gene encodes CDR1 MNHEY and CDR2 SVGAGI. The CDR3 is 15 amino acids. Trimming took 4 bases from V and 7 from J; bases not matched to a gene: 7. DNA for the CDR3: TGTGCCAGCAGTTCTAGCGGGGGAGGTAGGAATGAGCAGTTCTTC. Protein sequence: CASSSSGGGRNEQFF.

J is TRBJ2-7 and V is TRBV27; D may be TRBD1 (6 bases). The CDR3 contains 16 residues. The germline V and J ends were trimmed by 3 bases and 2 bases, with 17 bases remaining between them. The germline V gene has CDR1 MNHEY and CDR2 SMNVEV (reference sequence). This CDR3 is CASSFRPRGMTYEQYF. The CDR3, as DNA: TGTGCCAGCAGTTTCAGACCCAGGGGAATGACCTACGAGCAGTACTTC.

The chain couples TRBV2 to TRBJ2-7, with 9 bases aligning to TRBD1. The J segment lost 5 bases and the V segment lost 7 bases, leaving 12 bases of the junction unmatched. Germline lookup yields CDR1 SNHLY and CDR2 FYNNEI. This CDR3 contains 15 residues. For the CDR3, the DNA is TGTGCCAGCAAAAACCCGGGACAGGGAATAAACGAGCAGTACTTC. Translated, it gives CASKNPGQGINEQYF.

This chain links TRBV6-4 with TRBJ1-6; 7 bases line up with TRBD1. There are 13 residues in the CDR3. Germline-derived CDR1 and CDR2 are MRHNA and SNTAGT. V lost 6 bases to trimming and J lost 8 bases; unmatched junction nucleotides: 4. The CDR3 DNA reads TGTGCCAGCAGATCAGGGGGATATTCACCCCTCCACTTT. Encoded protein: CASRSGGYSPLHF.

This clone has a single count. The chain couples TRBV19 to TRBJ2-2, with 7 bases identical to TRBD1. V lost 6 bases to trimming and J lost 0 bases; unmatched junction nucleotides: 13. Germline V gene lookup returns CDR1 LNHDA and CDR2 SQIVND (reference sequence). CDR3 length: 18 residues. In DNA, the CDR3 is TGTGCCAGTAGGCGACGGAGCAGGGGGTTTTCGAACACCGGGGAGCTGTTTTTT. It translates to CASRRRSRGFSNTGELFF. The whole variable domain, remainder taken from reference TRBV19 and TRBJ2-2, is DGGITQSPKYLFRKEGQNVTLSCEQNLNHDAMYWYRQDPGQGLRLIYYSQIVNDFQKGDIAEGYSVSREKKESFPLTVTSAQKNPTAFYLCASRRRSRGFSNTGELFFGEGSRLTVL.

This clone was seen more than once but under ten times. V and J are TRBV4-2 and TRBJ1-1; D is undetermined. The V and J ends lost 4 bases and 5 bases respectively, with 14 bases between them. The germline CDR1 and CDR2 sequences are LGHNA and YNFKEQ. The CDR3 is 14 residues long. CDR3 amino acids: CASSPKLQNTEAFF. The CDR3 DNA follows: TGTGCCAGCAGCCCGAAGCTGCAAAATACTGAAGCTTTCTTT.

The genes are TRBV7-3 and TRBJ2-6; no reliable D call. The germline V and J ends were trimmed by 0 bases and 2 bases, with 11 bases remaining between them. This CDR3 region has 17 residues. Germline V gene sequence: CDR1 SGHTA, CDR2 FQGTGA. CDR3 loop: CASSLTSQTPGANVLTF. DNA of the CDR3: TGTGCCAGCAGCTTAACTTCGCAGACTCCTGGGGCCAACGTCCTGACTTTC.

This chain joins TRBV2 and TRBJ2-2; D may be TRBD1 (6 bases). The CDR3 runs 15 residues. Germline V gene data show CDR1 as SNHLY and CDR2 as FYNNEI. V was pared by 6 bases and J by 2 bases, with 13 bases between. DNA for the CDR3: TGTGCCAGCAGGGCCTGGACAGCCAACACCGGGGAGCTGTTTTTT. Its protein is CASRAWTANTGELFF.

The CDR3, as DNA: TGTGCCAGTAGTATTCAGGTGAACACTGAAGCTTTCTTT. Translation gives CASSIQVNTEAFF. J is TRBJ1-1 and V is TRBV19; no reliable D call. V gave up 3 bases and J gave up 0 bases, with 5 bases separating them. The CDR3 consists of 13 residues. Germline CDR1 LNHDA, CDR2 SQIVND (reference sequence).

The chain has TRBV3-1 (or the pseudogene TRBV3-2) and TRBJ1-1; 9 positions match TRBD1. This CDR3 spans 16 amino acids. The germline V gene has CDR1 LGHDT and CDR2 YNNKEL (reference sequence). V gave up 3 bases and J gave up 6 bases; unmatched junction bases: 11. The CDR3 spells CASSHRGGDRAPEAFF. CDR3 coding DNA: TGTGCCAGCAGCCATAGGGGAGGGGACAGGGCCCCTGAAGCTTTCTTT.

This chain connects TRBV6-1 to TRBJ2-7; D might be TRBD1 (6 bases). The CDR3 consists of 16 residues. V was shortened by 4 bases and J by 8 bases, with 24 bases between the two germline ends. Germline CDR1 MNHNS, CDR2 SASEGT. CDR3 DNA: TGTGCCAGCAGTGTATGGGACGGGCAGGGGAGTTTGAAGCAGTACTTC. It encodes CASSVWDGQGSLKQYF.

The V and J genes are TRBV3-1 (or the pseudogene TRBV3-2) and TRBJ2-1, with D possibly matching TRBD1 (6 bases). Germline values: CDR1 LGHDT, CDR2 YNNKEL (reference sequence). V shed 0 bases and J shed 6 bases, with 6 bases lying between them. CDR3 length equals 13 residues. The CDR3 sequence is CASSQEGANEQFF. CDR3 DNA sequence: TGTGCCAGCAGCCAAGAGGGGGCCAATGAGCAGTTCTTC.

This clone occurred many times. The chain is built from TRBV13 and TRBJ2-1; unclear D gene. Trimming took off 5 bases at V and 9 bases at J, with 14 bases between the two ends. CDR3 length equals 13 residues. Per the germline V gene, CDR1 is PRHDT and CDR2 is FYEKMQ (reference sequence). The CDR3 region has the DNA TGTGCCAGCAGCCCAGAGGTCTGGCGTGAGCAGTTCTTC. This encodes CASSPEVWREQFF.

The V call is TRBV21-1, the J call TRBJ2-1; the table's D call, TRBD2, was not checked against the DNA. TRBV21-1 is designated a pseudogene. This CDR3 is 15 amino acids long. The CDR3 spells CASRASASFGNEQFF. The DNA of the CDR3 is TGTGCCAGCAGGGCTAGCGCCTCCTTTGGCAATGAGCAGTTCTTC.

J is TRBJ2-2 and V is TRBV19; D not resolved. CDR1 is LNHDA, CDR2 SQIVND, per germline (reference sequence). V was cut by 3 bases and J by 0 bases, with 8 bases left in between. The CDR3 totals 15 residues. In nucleotides, the CDR3 is TGTGCCAGTAGTATCTCACTTCCGAACACCGGGGAGCTGTTTTTT. It translates to CASSISLPNTGELFF.

A single count supports this clone. The V and J genes are TRBV5-4 and TRBJ1-1; D ambiguous. Germline CDR1 reads SGHNT; CDR2 reads YYREEE (reference sequence). Trimming took off 3 bases at V and 1 base at J, with 7 bases between the two ends. This CDR3 has 13 amino acids. CDR3 in amino acids: CASSSTQNTEAFF. CDR3 DNA sequence: TGTGCCAGCAGCTCGACTCAGAACACTGAAGCTTTCTTT.

The chain has TRBV14 and TRBJ1-2; 7 bases are shared with TRBD1. CDR1 is SGHDN and CDR2 is FVKESK in the germline V gene. The length of the CDR3 is 15 residues. V trimming: 4 bases; J trimming: 3 bases; junction bases outside the gene matches: 8. The CDR3 DNA follows: TGTGCCAGCAGCCCTATGGACAGGACCGACTATGGCTACACCTTC. This encodes CASSPMDRTDYGYTF.

The V gene is TRBV30, the J gene TRBJ1-1; D not certain. Trimming stripped 0 bases from V and 4 bases from J, with 12 bases between. Germline assignment: CDR1 GTSNPN and CDR2 SVGIG (reference sequence). The CDR3 covers 14 residues. The CDR3 region is CAWSVGMRGTEAFF. The CDR3 DNA reads as TGTGCCTGGAGTGTCGGGATGCGGGGCACTGAAGCTTTCTTT.

The chain links TRBV6-5 to TRBJ1-5; unclear D gene. The CDR3 is made up of 15 amino acids. The V and J ends lost 6 bases and 12 bases respectively, with 24 bases between them. Germline-derived CDR1 and CDR2 are MNHEY and SVGAGI. The CDR3 DNA is TGTGCCAGCAGGAGGGCCCCAGAGGTTGGTGGGGTCCAGCATTTT. Translating gives CASRRAPEVGGVQHF.

The chain employs TRBV7-2 and TRBJ1-1, with D maybe TRBD1 (5 bases). V was clipped by 6 bases and J by 1 base, with 18 bases between them. This CDR3 spans 16 amino acids. Germline-derived CDR1 and CDR2 are SGHTA and FQGNSA. CDR3 sequence: CASRPTRGTKNTEAFF. CDR3 coding DNA: TGTGCCAGCAGACCCACCCGGGGGACGAAGAACACTGAAGCTTTCTTT.

This chain joins TRBV9 and TRBJ2-7, with D perhaps matching TRBD1 (6 bases). The length of the CDR3 is 14 residues. Germline V gene data show CDR1 as SGDLS and CDR2 as YYNGEE. The ends were cut back, 0 bases at V and 3 bases at J, with 10 bases in the middle. The CDR3 here is CASSVDGQYYEQYF. As DNA, the CDR3 is TGTGCCAGCAGCGTAGATGGACAGTACTACGAGCAGTACTTC. Together with reference TRBV9 and TRBJ2-7, the CDR3 gives the full variable domain: DSGVTQTPKHLITATGQRVTLRCSPRSGDLSVYWYQQSLDQGLQFLIQYYNGEERAKGNILERFSAQQFPDLHSELNLSSLELGDSALYFCASSVDGQYYEQYFGPGTRLTVT.